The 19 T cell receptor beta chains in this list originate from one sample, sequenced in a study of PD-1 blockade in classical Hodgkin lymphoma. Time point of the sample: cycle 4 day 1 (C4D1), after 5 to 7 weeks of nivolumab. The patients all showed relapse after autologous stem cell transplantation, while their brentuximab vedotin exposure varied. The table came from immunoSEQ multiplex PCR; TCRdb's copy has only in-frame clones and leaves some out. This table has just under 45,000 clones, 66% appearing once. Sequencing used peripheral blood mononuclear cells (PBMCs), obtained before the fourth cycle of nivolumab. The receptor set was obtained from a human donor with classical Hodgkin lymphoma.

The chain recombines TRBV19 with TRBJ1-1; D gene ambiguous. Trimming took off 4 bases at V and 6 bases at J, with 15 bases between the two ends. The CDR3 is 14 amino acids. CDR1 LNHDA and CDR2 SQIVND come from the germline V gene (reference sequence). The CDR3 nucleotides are TGTGCCAGTAGTAACGGTCAGCTAGCCTCTGAAGCTTTCTTT. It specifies CASSNGQLASEAFF. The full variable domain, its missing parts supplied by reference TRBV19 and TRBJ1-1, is DGGITQSPKYLFRKEGQNVTLSCEQNLNHDAMYWYRQDPGQGLRLIYYSQIVNDFQKGDIAEGYSVSREKKESFPLTVTSAQKNPTAFYLCASSNGQLASEAFFGQGTRLTVV.

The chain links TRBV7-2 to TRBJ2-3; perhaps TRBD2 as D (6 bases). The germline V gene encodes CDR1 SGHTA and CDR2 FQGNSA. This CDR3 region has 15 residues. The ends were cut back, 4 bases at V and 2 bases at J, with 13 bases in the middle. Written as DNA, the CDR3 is TGTGCCAGCAGCTCCCGCGGAGGGTCCACAGATACGCAGTATTTT. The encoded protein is CASSSRGGSTDTQYF.

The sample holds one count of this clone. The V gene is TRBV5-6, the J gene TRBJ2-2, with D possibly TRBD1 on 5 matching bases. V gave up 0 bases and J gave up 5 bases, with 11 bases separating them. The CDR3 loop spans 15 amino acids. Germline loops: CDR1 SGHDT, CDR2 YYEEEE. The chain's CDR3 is CASSLVSGKTGELFF. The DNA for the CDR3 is TGTGCCAGCAGCTTGGTGTCAGGGAAAACCGGGGAGCTGTTTTTT.

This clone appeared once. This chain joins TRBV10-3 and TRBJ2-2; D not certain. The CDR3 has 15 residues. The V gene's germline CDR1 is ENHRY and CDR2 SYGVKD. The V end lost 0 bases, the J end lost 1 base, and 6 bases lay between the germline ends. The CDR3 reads CAISESRWNTGELFF. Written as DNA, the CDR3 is TGTGCCATCAGTGAGTCGAGATGGAACACCGGGGAGCTGTTTTTT.

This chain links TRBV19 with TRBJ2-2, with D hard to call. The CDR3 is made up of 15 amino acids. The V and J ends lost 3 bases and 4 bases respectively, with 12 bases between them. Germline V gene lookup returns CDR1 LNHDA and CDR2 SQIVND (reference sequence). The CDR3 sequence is CASSIRRPTTGELFF. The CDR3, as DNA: TGTGCCAGTAGTATTAGGCGACCGACCACCGGGGAGCTGTTTTTT.

CDR3 coding DNA: TGTGCCAGCAGCCTCAGACAGATGAACACTGAAGCTTTCTTT. Protein sequence: CASSLRQMNTEAFF. The chain carries TRBV11-2 and TRBJ1-1; tentatively, D is TRBD1 (5 bases). Germline CDR1 and CDR2: SGHAT and FQNNGV. V was shortened by 5 bases and J by 0 bases, with 10 bases between the two germline ends. The length of the CDR3 is 14 residues.

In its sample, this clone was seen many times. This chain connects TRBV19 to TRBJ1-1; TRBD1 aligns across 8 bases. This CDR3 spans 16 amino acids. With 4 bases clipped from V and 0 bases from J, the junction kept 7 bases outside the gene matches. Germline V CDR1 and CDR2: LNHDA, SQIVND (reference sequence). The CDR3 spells CASSTPPDRVNTEAFF. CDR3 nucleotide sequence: TGTGCCAGTAGTACCCCCCCGGACAGGGTGAACACTGAAGCTTTCTTT.

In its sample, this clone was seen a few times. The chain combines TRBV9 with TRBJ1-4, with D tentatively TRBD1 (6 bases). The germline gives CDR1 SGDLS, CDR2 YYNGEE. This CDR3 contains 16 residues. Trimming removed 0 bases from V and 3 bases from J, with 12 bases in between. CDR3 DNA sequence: TGTGCCAGCAGCGTAGATGCCGGGGGGCCTAATGAAAAACTGTTTTTT. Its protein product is CASSVDAGGPNEKLFF.

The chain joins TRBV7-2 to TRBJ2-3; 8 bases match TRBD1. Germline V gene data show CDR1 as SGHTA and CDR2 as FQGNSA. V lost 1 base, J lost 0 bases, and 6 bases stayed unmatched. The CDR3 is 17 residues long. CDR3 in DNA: TGTGCCAGCAGCTTAGTAGGGAGACAGGGGAGCACAGATACGCAGTATTTT. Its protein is CASSLVGRQGSTDTQYF.

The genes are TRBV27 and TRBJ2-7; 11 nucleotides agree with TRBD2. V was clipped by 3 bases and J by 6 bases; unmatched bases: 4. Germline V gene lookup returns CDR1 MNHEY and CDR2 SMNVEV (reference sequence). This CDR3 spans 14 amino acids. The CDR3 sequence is CASSLLAGGGEQYF. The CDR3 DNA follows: TGTGCCAGCAGTTTGCTAGCGGGAGGAGGCGAGCAGTACTTC.

The CDR3 DNA sequence: TGTGCCATCAGTGAGTCCGAAGACAGGGGAACAGAGACCCAGTACTTC. Encoded protein: CAISESEDRGTETQYF. The J gene is TRBJ2-5, the V gene TRBV10-3; 8 nucleotides align to TRBD1. CDR1 is ENHRY and CDR2 is SYGVKD in the germline V gene. CDR3 length: 16 residues. V trimming: 0 bases; J trimming: 4 bases; junction bases outside the gene matches: 7.

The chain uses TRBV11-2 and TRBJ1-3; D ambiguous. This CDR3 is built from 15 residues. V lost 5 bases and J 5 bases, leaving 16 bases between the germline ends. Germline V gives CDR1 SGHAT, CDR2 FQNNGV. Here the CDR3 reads CASSPDTNPRNTIYF. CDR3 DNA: TGTGCCAGCAGCCCCGACACAAACCCAAGAAACACCATATATTTT.

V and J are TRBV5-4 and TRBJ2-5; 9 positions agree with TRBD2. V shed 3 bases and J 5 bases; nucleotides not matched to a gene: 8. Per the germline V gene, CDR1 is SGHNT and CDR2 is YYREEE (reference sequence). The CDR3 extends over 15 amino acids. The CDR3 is CASSSSGAPRETQYF. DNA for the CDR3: TGTGCCAGCAGCTCTAGCGGGGCCCCTCGGGAGACCCAGTACTTC.

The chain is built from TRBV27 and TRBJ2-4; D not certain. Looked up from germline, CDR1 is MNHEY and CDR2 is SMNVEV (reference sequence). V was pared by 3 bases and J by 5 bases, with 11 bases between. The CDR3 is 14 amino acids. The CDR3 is CASSFGLPENIQYF. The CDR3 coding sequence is TGTGCCAGCAGTTTCGGGTTGCCTGAAAACATTCAGTACTTC.

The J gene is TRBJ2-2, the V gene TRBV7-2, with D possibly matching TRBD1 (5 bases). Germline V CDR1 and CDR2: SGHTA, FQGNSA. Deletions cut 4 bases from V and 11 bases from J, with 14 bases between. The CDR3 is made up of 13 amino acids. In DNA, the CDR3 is TGTGCCAGCAGCTCGAGGCAGGGCAGAGAGCTGTTTTTT. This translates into CASSSRQGRELFF.

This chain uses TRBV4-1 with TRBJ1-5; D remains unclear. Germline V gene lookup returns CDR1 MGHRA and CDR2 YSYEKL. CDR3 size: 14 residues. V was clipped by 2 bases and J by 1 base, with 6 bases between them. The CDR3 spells CASSQPDSNQPQHF. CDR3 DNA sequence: TGCGCCAGCAGCCAACCGGACAGCAATCAGCCCCAGCATTTT.

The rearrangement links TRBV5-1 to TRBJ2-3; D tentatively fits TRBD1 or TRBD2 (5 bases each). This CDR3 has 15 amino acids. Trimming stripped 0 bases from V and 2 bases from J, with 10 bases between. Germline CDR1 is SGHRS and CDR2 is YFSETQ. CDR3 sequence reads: CASSLGGPNTDTQYF. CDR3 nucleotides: TGCGCCAGCAGCTTGGGGGGACCGAACACAGATACGCAGTATTTT.

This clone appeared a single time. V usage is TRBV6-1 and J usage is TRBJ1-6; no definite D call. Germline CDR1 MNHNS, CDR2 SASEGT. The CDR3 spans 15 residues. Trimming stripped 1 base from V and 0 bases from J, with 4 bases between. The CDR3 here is CASSEGSSYNSPLHF. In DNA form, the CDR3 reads TGTGCCAGCAGTGAAGGGAGCTCCTATAATTCACCCCTCCACTTT.

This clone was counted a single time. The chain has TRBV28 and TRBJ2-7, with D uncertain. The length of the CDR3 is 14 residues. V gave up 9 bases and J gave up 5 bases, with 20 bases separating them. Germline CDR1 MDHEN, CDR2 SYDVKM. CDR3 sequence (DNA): TGTGCCAGTATCCAAGGCGGCATAGTCCACGAGCAGTACTTC. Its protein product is CASIQGGIVHEQYF.